A selection of T cell receptor beta chains follows, all from one sample in a study of T cell responses to AZD1222 COVID-19 vaccine. This table comes from immunoSEQ multiplex PCR, and its TCRdb copy is limited to in-frame clones, with some not included. The data contain about 130,000 clones, about 88% of them singletons. Sequences were derived from peripheral blood, sampled 28 days after the second AZD1222 dose. These TCRs come from an adult who received the AZD1222 COVID-19 vaccine. Both conserved end residues are part of each CDR3. Only part of the rows carry a size: once, few, many, or a class if the clone is expanded.

V gene	J gene	clone size	CDR3 protein
TRBV6-4	TRBJ2-3	-	CASSATTATDTQYF
TRBV6-5	TRBJ1-2	once	CASRTMGVNYGYTF
TRBV10-2	TRBJ1-5	-	CASSEYGVNQPQHF
TRBV6-5	TRBJ1-1	-	CASHQGPAQNTEAFF
TRBV6-5	TRBJ1-5	-	CASSSTGTQPQHF
TRBV2	TRBJ1-6	-	CASSPLTGTNSPLHF
TRBV23-1	TRBJ1-5	-	CASSSRPGGRQPQHF
TRBV28	TRBJ1-5	-	CASNRNSNQPQHF
TRBV7-6	TRBJ1-5	-	CASSLNSRRPQHF
TRBV29-1	TRBJ1-4	once	CSVPSTGQNEKLFF
TRBV7-2	TRBJ2-7	few	CASSSGTPLLYEQYF
TRBV29-1	TRBJ1-5	-	CSVSDRDQPQHF
TRBV6-4	TRBJ1-1	-	CASSGRGDWAEAFF
TRBV6-5	TRBJ2-4	-	CAVRTGGIAKNIQYF
TRBV19	TRBJ2-7	-	CASSMSGEASYEQYF
TRBV6-5	TRBJ2-7	-	CASSLTGNLQQYF
TRBV9	TRBJ1-5	-	CASSRDITSNQPQHF
TRBV6-4	TRBJ2-1	-	CASSGDRGGEQFF
TRBV29-1	TRBJ2-7	-	CSVRPFHSGSVYEQYF
TRBV7-2	TRBJ1-2	-	CASSLNGWNYGYTF
TRBV30	TRBJ2-2	-	CAWSVPSGRAGDTGELFF
TRBV29-1	TRBJ1-1	-	CSVHRNMNTEAFF
TRBV3-1/TRBV3-2	TRBJ1-5	many	CASSQRTRGRPQHF
TRBV27	TRBJ2-7	-	CASSGSGLDSYEQYF
TRBV7-2	TRBJ1-1	-	CASSLQFESEAFF
TRBV6-5	TRBJ2-7	-	CASQMRGGPGEQYF
TRBV18	TRBJ2-7	few	CASSLLPGQGVIEQYF
TRBV27	TRBJ2-2	-	CASSWANTGELFF
TRBV7-9	TRBJ2-7	-	CASSSYYEQYF
TRBV29-1	TRBJ2-7	-	CSVLERRDTFSEQYF
TRBV7-9	TRBJ2-6	-	CASSAYTGPGANVLTF
TRBV15	TRBJ1-6	-	CATSEDTYNSPLHF